Included here is one T cell receptor beta chain sequence, with context. This sample is part of a study of blood T cell repertoires in COVID-19. Study context: Acute and convalescent COVID-19 samples came from the United States, Italy and Spain.

Authors' methods: For nucleated cells, counts were estimated from reference gene primer amplification. The assay was immunoSEQ multiplex PCR, and TCRdb's table has in-frame clones only and misses some. V, J and clone size were drawn from that table, and D and trimming were deduced from the DNA. Of approximately 270,000 clones listed, 85% to 90% were seen once; the top ten hold approximately 2%. This CDR3 has 15 residues. The germline gives CDR1 MNHNY, CDR2 SVGAGI (reference sequence). Trimming shortened V by 6 bases and J by 0 bases, and 12 bases separated the two germline ends. Sequencing used PBMCs or T cells enriched from blood (not recorded which). This clonotype originated in a woman aged 60-75 years who had recovered from COVID-19. The genes are TRBV6-6 and TRBJ1-3; D might be TRBD1 (6 bases). The CDR3 region has the DNA TGTGCCAGCAGCTATGACAGGAACTCTGGAAACACCATATATTTT. Residues: CASSYDRNSGNTIYF.